This entry concerns a single TCR beta chain. Its antigen is still unknown. Base quality data are lacking; no much larger clone is found one base away. This entry comes from a study of CD8 T cells in ankylosing spondylitis (dated by TCRdb to 2015 to 2018). The study in broad terms: To find TCR variants linked to disease, the study profiled T cell receptor beta repertoires in ankylosing spondylitis patients and healthy donors. The full study cohort was made up of over 20 ankylosing spondylitis patients and roughly 100 healthy donors. Peripheral blood was sampled, and synovial fluid was additionally collected from ankylosing spondylitis patients.

From the cysteine through the phenylalanine, the CDR3 covers 17 amino acids. Only the CDR3 part of the read is kept: 51 bases, read in frame from the first base. Trimming removed 5 bases from V and 5 bases from J; the gene matches leave 10 bases unexplained. TCRdb names Illumina HiSeq 2500 as the instrument used. Quantitative 5'-RACE with molecular barcodes was used to prepare TCR beta libraries. As for the authors' bioinformatics: A new computational method, built on a probabilistic model of VDJ rearrangement, was used to identify disease-linked TCR variants. Clones were called with MiXCR by TCRdb after fastp trimmed the public reads at Q25, and only in-frame beta chains were retained. Rows merge per CDR3 protein into single entries with the most common DNA and genes. The V and J calls reflect TCRdb's pipeline rather than the authors' work. The sample data list about 360,000 distinct CDR3 sequences, and approximately 20% of these were observed just once. The ten largest clonotypes hold over 10% of the sample.

Overall study results and their limits: The disease-linked clones were reported to be significantly enriched in matched synovial fluid samples from ankylosing spondylitis patients. Blood from ankylosing spondylitis patients appeared to be characterized by a TCR beta motif composed of several highly homologous amino acid variants. Some TCR beta motif variants had previously been reported in synovial fluid and blood of reactive arthritis patients, which suggested common disease-initiation mechanisms. A CD8+ phenotype was shown by the disease-linked clones, which were found at relatively low frequencies in peripheral blood.

The TCR sequence derives from a male donor with ankylosing spondylitis or in good health (not recorded which). Material: blood, either unsorted or a sorted T cell fraction (not recorded which). The chain is encoded by TRBV12-3 or TRBV12-4 joined to TRBJ2-5, and 14 junction bases match TRBD2. The CDR3 protein sequence reads: CASSPRLAGGPEETQYF. The DNA reads as follows: TGTGCCAGCAGTCCCAGACTAGCGGGGGGGCCGGAGGAGACCCAGTACTTC.